Sequencing of this T cell receptor (beta chain) was carried out in a study of PD-1 and CTLA-4 blockade in melanoma. The germline V gene encodes CDR1 MDHEN and CDR2 SYDVKM. Trimming pared 5 bases from V and 7 bases from J, leaving 21 bases between. There are 15 residues in the CDR3. Using immunoSEQ multiplex PCR, the repertoire was profiled, and TCRdb retains in-frame clones only, with some absent. The profile shows tens of thousands of clones, roughly 90% of them singletons. Sequences were derived from CD8+ T cells from peripheral blood, sampled from a patient given anti-PD-1 treatment. This clonotype originated in a human donor with melanoma. The rearrangement joins TRBV28 to TRBJ2-7, with D maybe TRBD2 (6 bases). In DNA form, the CDR3 reads TGTGCCAGCAGTCCGGTCGGACTACCATTGGGTGAGCAGTACTTC. Translated, it gives CASSPVGLPLGEQYF.